This is a list of T cell receptor beta chains from one sample in a study of blood T cell repertoires in COVID-19. Clones were read by immunoSEQ multiplex PCR, and TCRdb kept only the in-frame ones, dropping some. The sample lists about 250,000 clones; more than 75% were seen once. The specimen sequenced was PBMCs or T cells enriched from blood (not recorded which). These receptor sequences come from a woman in her 50s who had recovered from COVID-19. Each CDR3 is given with its conserved first and last residue. D genes are given only for firm matches. Rows may omit the clone size; those that give it use once, few, many or a size class.

CDR3 DNA	CDR3 protein	V gene	D gene	J gene	clone size	CDR3 length
TGTGCCAGCAGCCAAGAGGCGGGCCTAGCCAAAAACATTCAGTACTTC	CASSQEAGLAKNIQYF	TRBV4-2	NA	TRBJ2-4	NA	16
TGCGCCAGCAGCTCCCTCGACACCGAATCTGGCTACACCTTC	CASSSLDTESGYTF	TRBV4-3	NA	TRBJ1-2	NA	14
TGTGCCAGCTCACCCCCTCGACAGGGCCAAGGGGAGACCCAGTACTTC	CASSPPRQGQGETQYF	TRBV18	TRBD1	TRBJ2-5	NA	16
TGTGCCAGCAGCTTGGGCTACGAAGCTTTCTTT	CASSLGYEAFF	TRBV5-6	NA	TRBJ1-1	NA	11
TGCGCCAGCAGCCAAGATCGAGACACGATGTTAGATTCACCCCTCCACTTT	CASSQDRDTMLDSPLHF	TRBV4-1	NA	TRBJ1-6	NA	17
TGCGCCAGCAGCGAGGGACTCTACGAGCAGTACTTC	CASSEGLYEQYF	TRBV5-1	NA	TRBJ2-7	once	12
TGTGCCAGCACCTCTCTGACAGCCTACGAGCAGTACTTC	CASTSLTAYEQYF	TRBV28	NA	TRBJ2-7	once	13
TGTGCCAGCAGTTTATCGCTCTACGCCACCTACAATGAGCAGTTCTTC	CASSLSLYATYNEQFF	TRBV28	NA	TRBJ2-1	NA	16
TGTGCCAGCAGTTTAAGAACAGGGTACGTTGAAGCTTTCTTT	CASSLRTGYVEAFF	TRBV28	NA	TRBJ1-1	once	14
TGTGCCTGGAGCGCTGGGGGACATACCCCGCCACCCCTCCACTTT	CAWSAGGHTPPPLHF	TRBV30	NA	TRBJ1-6	NA	15
TGTGCCAGCAGCCGTCGAGGTACCGGGGAGCTGTTTTTT	CASSRRGTGELFF	TRBV5-8	NA	TRBJ2-2	NA	13